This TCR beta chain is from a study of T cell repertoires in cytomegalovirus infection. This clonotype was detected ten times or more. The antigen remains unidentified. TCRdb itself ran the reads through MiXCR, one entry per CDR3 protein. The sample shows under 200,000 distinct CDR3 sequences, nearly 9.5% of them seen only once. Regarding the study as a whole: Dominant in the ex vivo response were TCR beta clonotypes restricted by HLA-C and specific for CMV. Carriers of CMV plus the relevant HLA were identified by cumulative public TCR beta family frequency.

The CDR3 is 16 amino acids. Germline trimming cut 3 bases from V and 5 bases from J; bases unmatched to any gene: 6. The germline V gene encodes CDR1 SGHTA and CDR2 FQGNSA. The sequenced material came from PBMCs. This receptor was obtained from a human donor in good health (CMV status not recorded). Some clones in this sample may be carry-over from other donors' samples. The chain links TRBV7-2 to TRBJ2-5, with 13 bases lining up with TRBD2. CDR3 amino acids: CASSFGLAGARETQYF. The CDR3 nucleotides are TGTGCCAGCAGCTTCGGACTAGCGGGAGCCCGTGAGACCCAGTACTTC.